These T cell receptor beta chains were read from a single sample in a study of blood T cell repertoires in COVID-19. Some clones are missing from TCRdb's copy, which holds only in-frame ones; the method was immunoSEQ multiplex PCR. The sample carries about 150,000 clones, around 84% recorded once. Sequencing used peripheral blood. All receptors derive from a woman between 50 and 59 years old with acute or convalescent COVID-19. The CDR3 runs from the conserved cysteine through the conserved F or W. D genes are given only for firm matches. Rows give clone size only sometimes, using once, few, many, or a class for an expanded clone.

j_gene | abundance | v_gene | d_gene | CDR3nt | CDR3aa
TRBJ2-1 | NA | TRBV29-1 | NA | TGCAGCGTTGACAGTTGGACAGACAACAATGAGCAGTTCTTC | CSVDSWTDNNEQFF
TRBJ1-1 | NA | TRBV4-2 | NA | TGTGCCAGCAGCCAAGGTCCATCGGGTGAAGCTTTCTTT | CASSQGPSGEAFF
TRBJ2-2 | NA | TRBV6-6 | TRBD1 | TGTGCCAGCAAATGGGGACAGGTCACCGGGGAGCTGTTTTTT | CASKWGQVTGELFF
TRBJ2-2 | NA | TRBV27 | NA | TGTGCCAGCAGTTTAAGTATGCCGGTAACCGGGGAGCTGTTTTTT | CASSLSMPVTGELFF
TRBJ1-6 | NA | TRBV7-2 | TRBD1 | TGTGCCAGCAGCGACCGAACAGGGGGATCACCCCTCCACTTT | CASSDRTGGSPLHF
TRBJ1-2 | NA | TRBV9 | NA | TGTGCCAGCAGCGTGGAGGTGCCTCCTTATGGCTACACCTTC | CASSVEVPPYGYTF
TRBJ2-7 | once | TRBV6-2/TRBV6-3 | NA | TGTGCCAGCAGTTCTCCCGACATTACCTACGAGCAGTACTTC | CASSSPDITYEQYF
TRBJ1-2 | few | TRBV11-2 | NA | TGTGCCAGCAGCTTAGACCGACAGTATTCAGGCTACACCTTC | CASSLDRQYSGYTF
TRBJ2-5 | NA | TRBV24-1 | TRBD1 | TGTGCCACCAGTGGCCCTACCGGGACAGGGGGGGAAGAGACCCAGTACTTC | CATSGPTGTGGEETQYF
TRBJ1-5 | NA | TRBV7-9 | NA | TGTGCCAGCAGCGTCACGGAGAGCCAGCCCCAGCATTTT | CASSVTESQPQHF
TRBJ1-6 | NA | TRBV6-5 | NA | TGTGCCAGCGGACAGATTTATAATTCACCCCTCCACTTT | CASGQIYNSPLHF
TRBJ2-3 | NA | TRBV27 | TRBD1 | TGTGCCAGCGGGAGAGGGGGCCACACAGATACGCAGTATTTT | CASGRGGHTDTQYF
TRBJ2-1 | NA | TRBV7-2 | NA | TGTGCCAGCAGCTTAAGGGGGTATGAGCAGTTCTTC | CASSLRGYEQFF
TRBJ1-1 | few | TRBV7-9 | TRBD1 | TGTGCCAGCAGCTTAACACAGGGGGGAACTGAAGCTTTCTTT | CASSLTQGGTEAFF
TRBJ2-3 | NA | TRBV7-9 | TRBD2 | TGTGCCAGCAGCCAGCCTAGCGGGGGGGCCAGTGATACGCAGTATTTT | CASSQPSGGASDTQYF
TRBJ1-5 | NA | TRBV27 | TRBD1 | TGTGCCACCGCGACAGGGGCAGATCAGCCCCAGCATTTT | CATATGADQPQHF
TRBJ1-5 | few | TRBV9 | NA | TGTGCCAGCAGCAAGGCAGGGGATGTTGGTCAGCCCCAGCATTTT | CASSKAGDVGQPQHF